Listed here are 6 T cell receptor beta chains from one sample, sequenced in a study of regulatory T cells in long-lasting Graves disease. CDR3-region Arm-PCR and iRepertoire HTBI primers produced the TCR beta libraries. TCRdb redid the calling of the multiplex PCR reads with MiXCR, one entry per CDR3 protein. Of roughly 560,000 distinct CDR3 sequences listed, 16% are singletons. Sample time point: newly diagnosed GD, antithyroid drugs for less than 3 months. Construction of the TCR library relied on RNA isolated from PBMCs. These data also featured in a second study, about T cells in Graves' hyperthyroidism and ophthalmopathy.

The sample consisted of peripheral blood mononuclear cells (PBMCs), taken at new diagnosis, from a patient treated with antithyroid drugs. The receptors come from a woman aged 35-60 years with Graves disease.

This clonotype was found a few times. V gene TRBV27 combines with J gene TRBJ2-1; D perhaps matches TRBD2 (5 bases). The V and J ends lost 4 bases and 4 bases respectively, with 17 bases between them. Germline lookup yields CDR1 MNHEY and CDR2 SMNVEV (reference sequence). The CDR3 is 16 residues long. The CDR3 sequence is CASSSYYGPGYNEQFF. DNA for the CDR3: TGTGCCAGCAGTTCCTACTATGGGCCGGGGTACAATGAGCAGTTCTTC.

The chain uses TRBV6-2 or TRBV6-3 and TRBJ2-7, with 11 bases lining up with TRBD1. CDR3 length equals 14 residues. Germline CDR1 is MNHEY and CDR2 is SVGEGT. The J segment lost 4 bases and the V segment lost 7 bases, leaving 6 bases of the junction unmatched. For the CDR3, the DNA is TGTGCCAGCAATCGGGACAGGGGGGGTTACGAGCAGTACTTC. Translation gives CASNRDRGGYEQYF.

Turning to this clonotype: At one end, the junction sequence differs from germline, possibly due to a read error. The V gene is TRBV5-6, the J gene TRBJ1-1; D is undetermined. Germline V gives CDR1 SGHDT, CDR2 YYEEEE. This CDR3 region has 14 residues. CDR3 residues: CANSFGHRGTEAFF. The CDR3 DNA sequence: TGTGCCAACAGCTTCGGTCATCGGGGTACTGAAGCTTTCTTT.

V is TRBV5-1 and J is TRBJ2-5, with TRBD2 identical over 12 bases. V trimming: 4 bases; J trimming: 2 bases; junction bases outside the gene matches: 6. The CDR3 contains 16 residues. Germline V gives CDR1 SGHRS, CDR2 YFSETQ. The CDR3 protein is CASSPLAGGLQETQYF. CDR3 DNA: TGCGCCAGCAGCCCCCTAGCGGGGGGGTTACAAGAGACCCAGTACTTC.

This clonotype was counted only a few times. V gene TRBV10-3 combines with J gene TRBJ1-1; 7 bases are shared with TRBD1. Germline V lookup: CDR1 ENHRY, CDR2 SYGVKD. CDR3 length: 14 amino acids. V dropped 5 bases and J dropped 0; count of bases not matched to a gene: 3. CDR3 sequence reads: CAISPGQMNTEAFF. For the CDR3, the DNA is TGTGCCATCAGTCCGGGACAGATGAACACTGAAGCTTTCTTT.

This clonotype was seen only a few times. The rearrangement links TRBV7-3 to TRBJ2-6; 8 bases match TRBD1. The junction had 6 bases not matched to a gene; V was cut back by 5 bases and J by 3 bases. The V gene's germline CDR1 is SGHTA and CDR2 FQGTGA. There are 16 residues in the CDR3. In DNA, the CDR3 is TGTGCCAGCAGCCCGGACAGGGCGATTGGGGCCAACGTCCTGACTTTC. It specifies CASSPDRAIGANVLTF.